This is a list of T cell receptor beta chains from one sample in a study of OX40 agonist ivuxolimab in advanced cancers. Generated by immunoSEQ multiplex PCR, the TCRdb table keeps only in-frame clones and is missing some. The data contain about 120,000 clones, over 75% of them singletons. The sample in question was CD4+ or CD8+ T cells sorted from blood, obtained in a trial of the OX40 agonist ivuxolimab. The source of these receptors is an adult with an advanced solid tumor such as melanoma, head and neck, liver or kidney cancer. CDR3s include the opening cysteine and the closing phenylalanine or tryptophan. A D gene is named only where the DNA matches it firmly. Part of the rows lack a size; the others show once, few, many or a class for expanded clones.

>NA|NA|TRBJ2-4|16|TRBV4-1
CASSQDLEGLNGIQYF
TGCGCCAGCAGCCAAGATCTGGAGGGTCTTAACGGCATTCAGTACTTC
>NA|few|TRBJ1-4|16|TRBV9
CASSAFEGRVREKLFF
TGTGCCAGCAGCGCTTTTGAGGGACGGGTAAGAGAAAAACTGTTTTTT
>NA|few|TRBJ2-5|14|TRBV10-3
CAISEGRGLETQYF
TGTGCCATCAGCGAGGGCCGAGGATTAGAGACCCAGTACTTC
>NA|NA|TRBJ2-7|16|TRBV28
CASSLAKIGGSYEQYF
TGTGCCAGCAGTTTAGCTAAGATCGGCGGCTCCTACGAGCAGTACTTC
>NA|NA|TRBJ2-7|12|TRBV6-1
CASSRVLAEQYF
TGTGCCAGCAGCAGGGTATTGGCCGAGCAGTACTTC
>NA|NA|TRBJ1-5|15|TRBV7-9
CASSRAGYSNQPQHF
TGTGCCAGCAGCCGGGCAGGGTATAGCAATCAGCCCCAGCATTTT
>NA|NA|TRBJ2-7|14|TRBV4-3
CASSRGTGAYEQYF
TGCGCCAGCAGCCGAGGGACCGGGGCCTACGAGCAGTACTTC
>NA|NA|TRBJ2-7|15|TRBV14
CASSQGRVTSYEQYF
TGTGCCAGCAGCCAAGGAAGGGTAACCTCCTACGAGCAGTACTTC
>NA|NA|TRBJ1-2|13|TRBV7-6
CASSLEGTYGYTF
TGTGCCAGCAGCTTAGAGGGAACCTATGGCTACACCTTC
>NA|NA|TRBJ2-1|14|TRBV10-3
CAISGPAGFNEQFF
TGTGCCATCAGTGGGCCGGCGGGGTTCAATGAGCAGTTCTTC
>NA|NA|TRBJ1-5|13|TRBV6-5
CASSGLGGEAQHF
TGTGCCAGCAGTGGCCTGGGGGGTGAGGCCCAGCATTTT
>NA|few|TRBJ2-1|11|TRBV30
CAWSVVVEQFF
TGTGCCTGGAGTGTAGTTGTTGAGCAGTTCTTC
>NA|NA|TRBJ1-5|13|TRBV28
CASSLPVDQPQHF
TGTGCCAGCAGTTTACCTGTTGATCAGCCCCAGCATTTT
>NA|NA|TRBJ2-2|14|TRBV27
CASSSRVGTGELFF
TGTGCCAGCAGTTCCAGGGTTGGGACCGGGGAGCTGTTTTTT
>NA|NA|TRBJ1-1|13|TRBV4-1
CASSQEEGGGGFF
TGCGCCAGCAGCCAAGAAGAAGGAGGGGGTGGTTTCTTT
>TRBD2|NA|TRBJ2-3|12|TRBV28
CASTRGADTQYF
TGTGCCAGCACACGGGGGGCAGATACGCAGTATTTT
>NA|NA|TRBJ2-3|15|TRBV7-2
CASSEAVGRTDTQYF
TGTGCCAGCAGCGAAGCTGTGGGGCGCACAGATACGCAGTATTTT
>TRBD1|NA|TRBJ1-4|15|TRBV30
CAWSVPGTGGEKLFF
TGTGCCTGGAGTGTCCCCGGGACAGGGGGCGAAAAACTGTTTTTT
>TRBD1|NA|TRBJ1-2|16|TRBV6-5
CASSSGQGASNYGYTF
TGTGCCAGCAGTTCTGGACAGGGGGCGTCTAACTATGGCTACACCTTC
>NA|NA|TRBJ1-1|14|TRBV7-2
CASSGRRRNTEAFF
TGTGCCAGCAGCGGACGACGGAGGAACACTGAAGCTTTCTTT
>TRBD1|NA|TRBJ1-2|12|TRBV29-1
CSAETGGYGYTF
TGCAGCGCGGAGACAGGGGGCTATGGCTACACCTTC
>NA|NA|TRBJ1-1|14|TRBV7-2
CASSLVGGNTEAFF
TGTGCCAGCAGCTTAGTAGGAGGCAACACTGAAGCTTTCTTT
>NA|few|TRBJ1-5|14|TRBV18
CASSPTGNNQPQHF
TGTGCCAGCTCGCCTACAGGGAACAATCAGCCCCAGCATTTT
>NA|NA|TRBJ2-4|15|TRBV7-6
CASSLETSGGHIQYF
TGTGCCAGCAGCTTAGAAACGTCAGGAGGTCACATTCAGTACTTC
>NA|NA|TRBJ1-5|14|TRBV28
CASSQDYSNQPQHF
TGTGCCAGCTCACAGGATTATAGCAATCAGCCCCAGCATTTT
>TRBD1|NA|TRBJ1-2|14|TRBV6-6
CASSLPGDRDGYTF
TGTGCCAGCAGCCTCCCGGGGGACAGGGACGGCTACACCTTC
>NA|NA|TRBJ2-5|14|TRBV30
CAWSVRSGWETQYF
TGTGCCTGGAGTGTACGGTCGGGTTGGGAGACCCAGTACTTC
>NA|NA|TRBJ2-2|17|TRBV7-2
CASSLMGTFVGTGELFF
TGTGCCAGCAGCTTAATGGGGACCTTTGTTGGGACCGGGGAGCTGTTTTTT
>NA|NA|TRBJ2-3|13|TRBV30
CAWSQGMADTQYF
TGTGCCTGGAGCCAGGGAATGGCAGATACGCAGTATTTT
>NA|NA|TRBJ1-1|15|TRBV7-9
CASSLGESVLAEAFF
TGTGCCAGCAGCTTAGGGGAGTCAGTACTTGCTGAAGCTTTCTTT
>NA|once|TRBJ1-2|16|TRBV6-1
CASSANTGTALGGYTF
TGTGCCAGCAGTGCTAATACCGGGACGGCCCTGGGTGGCTACACCTTC
>NA|once|TRBJ2-2|13|TRBV29-1
CSVDQPNTGELFF
TGCAGCGTTGACCAACCTAACACCGGGGAGCTGTTTTTT
>NA|once|TRBJ1-1|13|TRBV28
CASRASKNTEAFF
TGTGCCAGCAGAGCTTCAAAGAACACTGAAGCTTTCTTT
>NA|NA|TRBJ1-5|13|TRBV7-9
CASSVGLHQPQHF
TGTGCCAGCAGCGTTGGGTTACATCAGCCCCAGCATTTT
>NA|NA|TRBJ2-3|14|TRBV19
CASSIGQYTDTQYF
TGTGCCAGTAGTATAGGCCAGTACACAGATACGCAGTATTTT
>NA|NA|TRBJ1-2|14|TRBV5-1
CASSLDGNNYGYTF
TGCGCCAGCAGCTTGGATGGGAATAACTATGGCTACACCTTC
>NA|NA|TRBJ1-2|13|TRBV7-2
CASSLFGVDGYTF
TGTGCCAGCAGCTTGTTTGGGGTAGATGGCTACACCTTC
>NA|NA|TRBJ1-3|14|TRBV18
CASSPSTTGNTIYF
TGTGCCAGCTCACCGAGTACGACTGGAAACACCATATATTTT
>NA|once|TRBJ1-2|14|TRBV4-3
CASSHTSRVGGYTF
TGCGCCAGCAGCCACACCTCCAGGGTCGGTGGCTACACCTTC
>TRBD1|once|TRBJ2-5|14|TRBV5-1
CASSSGTVVETQYF
TGCGCCAGCAGCTCCGGGACAGTGGTAGAGACCCAGTACTTC
>TRBD2|once|TRBJ2-1|15|TRBV7-2
CASAGGTSVYNEQFF
TGTGCCAGCGCCGGGGGGACTAGTGTGTACAATGAGCAGTTCTTC
>NA|NA|TRBJ2-5|13|TRBV5-8
CASVRGPEETQYF
TGTGCCAGCGTCCGGGGACCCGAAGAGACCCAGTACTTC
>TRBD1|NA|TRBJ1-4|14|TRBV28
CASGGGTVNEKLFF
TGTGCCAGCGGGGGGGGGACAGTTAATGAAAAACTGTTTTTT
>TRBD1|NA|TRBJ1-2|17|TRBV7-9
CASSWGQGSGRLYGYTF
TGTGCCAGCAGCTGGGGACAGGGAAGCGGTAGGCTCTATGGCTACACCTTC